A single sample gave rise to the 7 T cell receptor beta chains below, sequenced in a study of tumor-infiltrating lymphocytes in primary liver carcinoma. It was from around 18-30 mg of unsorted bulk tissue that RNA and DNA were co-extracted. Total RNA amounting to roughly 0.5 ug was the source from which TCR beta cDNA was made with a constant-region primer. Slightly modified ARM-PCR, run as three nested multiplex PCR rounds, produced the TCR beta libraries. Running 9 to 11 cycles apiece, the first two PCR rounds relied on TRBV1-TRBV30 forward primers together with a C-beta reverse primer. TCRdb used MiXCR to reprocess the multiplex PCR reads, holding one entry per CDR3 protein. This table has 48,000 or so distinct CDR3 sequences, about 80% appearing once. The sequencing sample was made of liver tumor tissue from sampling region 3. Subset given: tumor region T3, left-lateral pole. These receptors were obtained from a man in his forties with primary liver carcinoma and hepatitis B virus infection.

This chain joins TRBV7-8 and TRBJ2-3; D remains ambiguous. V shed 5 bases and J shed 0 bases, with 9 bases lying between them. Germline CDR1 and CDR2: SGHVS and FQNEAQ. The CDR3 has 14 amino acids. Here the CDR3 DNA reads TGTGCCAGCAGCGCAGTATCAAGCACAGATACGCAGTATTTT. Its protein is CASSAVSSTDTQYF.

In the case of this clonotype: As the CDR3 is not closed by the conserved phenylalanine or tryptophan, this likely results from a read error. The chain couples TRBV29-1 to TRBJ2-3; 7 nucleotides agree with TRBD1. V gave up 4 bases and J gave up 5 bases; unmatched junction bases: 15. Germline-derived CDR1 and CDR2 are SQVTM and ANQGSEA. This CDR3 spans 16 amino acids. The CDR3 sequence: CSVGGAGEGAVDTQYL. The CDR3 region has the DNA TGCAGCGTTGGGGGCGCTGGCGAGGGGGCAGTAGATACGCAGTATCTT.

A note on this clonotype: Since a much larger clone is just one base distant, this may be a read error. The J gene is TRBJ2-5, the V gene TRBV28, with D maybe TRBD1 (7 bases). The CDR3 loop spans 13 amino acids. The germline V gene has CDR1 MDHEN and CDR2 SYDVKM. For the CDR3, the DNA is TGTGCCAGCAGTACAGGGGCCGTCATGGGAGGTGACTTC. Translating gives CASSTGAVMGGDF.

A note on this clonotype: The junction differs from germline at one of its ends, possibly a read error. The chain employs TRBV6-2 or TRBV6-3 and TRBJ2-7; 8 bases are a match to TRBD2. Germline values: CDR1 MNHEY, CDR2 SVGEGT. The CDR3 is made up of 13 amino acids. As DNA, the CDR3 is TGTGCCAGTATTAGCGGGAACTCCTACGAGCAGTATTTC. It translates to CASISGNSYEQYF.

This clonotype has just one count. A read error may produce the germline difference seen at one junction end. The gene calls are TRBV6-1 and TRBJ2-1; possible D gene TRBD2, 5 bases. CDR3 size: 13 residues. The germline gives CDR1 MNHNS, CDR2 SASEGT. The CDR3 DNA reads TGTGTCAGCAGTGAAGTGGGAGTCGATGGGCAGTTCTTC. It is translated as CVSSEVGVDGQFF.

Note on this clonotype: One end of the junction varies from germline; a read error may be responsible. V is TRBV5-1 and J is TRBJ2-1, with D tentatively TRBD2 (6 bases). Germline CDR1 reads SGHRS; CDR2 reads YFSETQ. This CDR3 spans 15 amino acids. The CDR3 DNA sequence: TGCGCCAGCGGATCATTAGCGGCAACCCACAACGAGCAGTTCTTC. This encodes CASGSLAATHNEQFF. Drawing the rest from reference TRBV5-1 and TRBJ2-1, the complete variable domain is KAGVTQTPRYLIKTRGQQVTLSCSPISGHRSVSWYQQTPGQGLQFLFEYFSETQRNKGNFPGRFSGRQFSNSRSEMNVSTLELGDSALYLCASGSLAATHNEQFFGPGTRLTVL.

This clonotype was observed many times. The CDR3 nucleotides read TGTGCCAGCAGCTCCGGACACGTCTATGGCTACACCTTC. This encodes CASSSGHVYGYTF. The chain employs TRBV5-6 and TRBJ1-2, with D possibly matching TRBD1 (5 bases). V was pared by 3 bases and J by 4 bases, with 10 bases between. The germline CDR1 and CDR2 sequences are SGHDT and YYEEEE. CDR3 length: 13 amino acids.